This entry is about one T cell receptor beta chain. Seattle-derived patients entered the study during active infection and were followed longitudinally. This specimen belongs to a study of blood T cell repertoires in COVID-19. For the study at large: Specimens from acute and convalescent COVID-19 originated in the United States, Italy and Spain. The analysed material was cDNA or gDNA that came from T cells, B-cell-depleted T cells, or PBMCs.

In the authors' workflow: The authors estimated nucleated cell counts from reference gene primer amplification. Data came from immunoSEQ multiplex PCR; TCRdb stores just in-frame clones and leaves some out. From that table come the V and J calls and clone size; the DNA was used to work out D and trimming. The data contain around 160,000 clones, approximately 92% of them singletons. Germline lookup yields CDR1 LNHDA and CDR2 SQIVND (reference sequence). V was clipped by 7 bases and J by 1 base, with 11 bases between them. The CDR3 extends over 15 amino acids. The sequence came from a man between 18 and 29 years old with COVID-19, enrolled during active disease. The V gene is TRBV19, the J gene TRBJ2-6; no reliable D call. Sequencing used peripheral blood. The CDR3 sequence: CASKAAISGANVLTF. The CDR3 DNA follows: TGTGCCAGTAAGGCGGCGATTTCTGGGGCCAACGTCCTGACTTTC.